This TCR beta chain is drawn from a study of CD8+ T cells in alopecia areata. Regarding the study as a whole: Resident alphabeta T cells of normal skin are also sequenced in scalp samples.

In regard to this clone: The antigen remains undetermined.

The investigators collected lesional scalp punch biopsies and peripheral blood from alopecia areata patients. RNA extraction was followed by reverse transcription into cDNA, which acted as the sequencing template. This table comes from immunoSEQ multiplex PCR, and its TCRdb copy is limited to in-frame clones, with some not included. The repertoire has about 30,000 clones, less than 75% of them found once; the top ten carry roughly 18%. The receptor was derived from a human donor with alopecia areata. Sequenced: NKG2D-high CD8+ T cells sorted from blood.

CDR3 region: CASSGNMAYGYTF. CDR3 DNA sequence: TGCGCCAGCAGTGGAAATATGGCTTATGGCTACACCTTC. The chain joins TRBV10-1 to TRBJ1-2; D call uncertain. Germline loops: CDR1 WNHNN, CDR2 SYGVQD (reference sequence). V was trimmed by 4 bases and J by 5 bases, leaving 11 bases between them. This CDR3 is built from 13 residues.